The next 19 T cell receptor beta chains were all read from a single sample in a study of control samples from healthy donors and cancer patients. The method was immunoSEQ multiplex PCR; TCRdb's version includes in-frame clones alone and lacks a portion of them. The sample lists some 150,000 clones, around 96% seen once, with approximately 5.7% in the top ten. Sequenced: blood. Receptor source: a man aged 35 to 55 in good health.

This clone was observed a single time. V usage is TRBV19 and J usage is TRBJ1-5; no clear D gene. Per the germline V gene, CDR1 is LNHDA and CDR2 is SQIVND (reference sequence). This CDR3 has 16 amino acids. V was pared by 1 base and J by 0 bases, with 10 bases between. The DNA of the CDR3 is TGTGCCAGTAGTATAGGACGCCAGTATAGCAATCAGCCCCAGCATTTT. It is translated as CASSIGRQYSNQPQHF.

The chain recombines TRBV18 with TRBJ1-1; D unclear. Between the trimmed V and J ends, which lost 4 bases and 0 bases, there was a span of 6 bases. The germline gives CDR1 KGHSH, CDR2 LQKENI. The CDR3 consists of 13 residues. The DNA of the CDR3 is TGTGCCAGCTCACAGGCGGTGAACACTGAAGCTTTCTTT. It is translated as CASSQAVNTEAFF.

In DNA, the CDR3 is TGTGCCACCAGCAGATGGGGGGCGACGGATACGCAGTATTTT. Translating it yields CATSRWGATDTQYF. The chain recombines TRBV15 with TRBJ2-3; D is perhaps TRBD1 or TRBD2 (6 bases each). CDR1 and CDR2 from the germline V gene are LNHNV and YYDKDF (reference sequence). The ends were cut back, 2 bases at V and 6 bases at J, with 12 bases in the middle. The CDR3 length is 14 residues.

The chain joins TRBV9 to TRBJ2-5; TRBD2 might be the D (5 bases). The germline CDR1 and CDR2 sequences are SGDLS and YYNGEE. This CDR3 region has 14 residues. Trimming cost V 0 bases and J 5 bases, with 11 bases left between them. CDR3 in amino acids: CASSVGADWETQYF. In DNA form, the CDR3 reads TGTGCCAGCAGCGTAGGAGCGGATTGGGAGACCCAGTACTTC. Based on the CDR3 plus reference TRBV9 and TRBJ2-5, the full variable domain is DSGVTQTPKHLITATGQRVTLRCSPRSGDLSVYWYQQSLDQGLQFLIQYYNGEERAKGNILERFSAQQFPDLHSELNLSSLELGDSALYFCASSVGADWETQYFGPGTRLLVL.

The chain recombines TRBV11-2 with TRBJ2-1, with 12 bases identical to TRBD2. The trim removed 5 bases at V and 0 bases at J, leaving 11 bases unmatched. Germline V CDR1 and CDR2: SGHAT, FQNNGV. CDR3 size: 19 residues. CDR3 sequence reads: CASSPKTSGGPLSYNEQFF. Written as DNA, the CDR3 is TGTGCCAGCAGCCCAAAGACTAGCGGGGGCCCCCTCTCCTACAATGAGCAGTTCTTC.

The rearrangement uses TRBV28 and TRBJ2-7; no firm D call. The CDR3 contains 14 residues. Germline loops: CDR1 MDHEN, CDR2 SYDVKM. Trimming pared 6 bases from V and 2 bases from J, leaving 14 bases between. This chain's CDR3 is CASSRVDATYEQYF. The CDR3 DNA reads TGTGCCAGCAGCCGGGTCGACGCTACCTACGAGCAGTACTTC.

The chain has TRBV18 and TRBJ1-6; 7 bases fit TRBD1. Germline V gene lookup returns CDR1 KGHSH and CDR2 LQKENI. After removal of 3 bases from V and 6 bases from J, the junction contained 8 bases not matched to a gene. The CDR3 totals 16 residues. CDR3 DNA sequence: TGTGCCAGCTCACCGACAGGGAGCGCGGCTAATTCACCCCTCCACTTT. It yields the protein CASSPTGSAANSPLHF.

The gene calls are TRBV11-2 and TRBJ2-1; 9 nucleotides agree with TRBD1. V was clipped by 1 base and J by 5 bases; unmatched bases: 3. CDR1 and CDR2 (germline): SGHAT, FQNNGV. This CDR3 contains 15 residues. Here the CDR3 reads CASSLAGTGHNEQFF. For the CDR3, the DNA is TGTGCCAGCAGCTTAGCCGGGACAGGGCACAATGAGCAGTTCTTC.

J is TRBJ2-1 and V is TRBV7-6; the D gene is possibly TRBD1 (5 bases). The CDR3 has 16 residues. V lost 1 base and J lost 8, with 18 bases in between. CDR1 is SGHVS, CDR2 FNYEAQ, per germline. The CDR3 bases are TGTGCCAGCAGCTTAGAGTCCAGGGTTGGTGGCGATGAGCAGTTCTTC. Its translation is CASSLESRVGGDEQFF. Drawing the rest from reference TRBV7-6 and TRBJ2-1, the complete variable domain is GAGVSQSPRYKVTKRGQDVALRCDPISGHVSLYWYRQALGQGPEFLTYFNYEAQQDKSGLPNDRFSAERPEGSISTLTIQRTEQRDSAMYRCASSLESRVGGDEQFFGPGTRLTVL.

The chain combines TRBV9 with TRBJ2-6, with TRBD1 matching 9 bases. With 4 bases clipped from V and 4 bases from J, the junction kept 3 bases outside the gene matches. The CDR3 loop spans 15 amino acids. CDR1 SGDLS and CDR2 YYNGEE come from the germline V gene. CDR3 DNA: TGTGCCAGCAGCTACAGGGGGCTAGGGGCCAACGTCCTGACTTTC. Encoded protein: CASSYRGLGANVLTF.

The CDR3 nucleotides are TGTGCCAGCAGCTTGACTGGTCCCTACGAGCAGTACTTC. Its protein product is CASSLTGPYEQYF. The V call is TRBV7-2, the J call TRBJ2-7, with no clear D. The CDR3 covers 13 residues. V lost 3 bases, J lost 2 bases, and 8 bases lay in between. Germline V gives CDR1 SGHTA, CDR2 FQGNSA.

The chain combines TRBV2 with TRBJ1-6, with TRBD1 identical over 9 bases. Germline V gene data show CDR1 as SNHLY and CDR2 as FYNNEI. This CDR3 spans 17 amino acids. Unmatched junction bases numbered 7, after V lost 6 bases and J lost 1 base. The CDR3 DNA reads TGTGCCAGCAGAACCGGGACAGGGCGATCCTATAATTCACCCCTCCACTTT. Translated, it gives CASRTGTGRSYNSPLHF. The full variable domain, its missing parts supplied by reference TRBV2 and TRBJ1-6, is EPEVTQTPSHQVTQMGQEVILRCVPISNHLYFYWYRQILGQKVEFLVSFYNNEISEKSEIFDDQFSVERPDGSNFTLKIRSTKLEDSAMYFCASRTGTGRSYNSPLHFGNGTRLTVT.

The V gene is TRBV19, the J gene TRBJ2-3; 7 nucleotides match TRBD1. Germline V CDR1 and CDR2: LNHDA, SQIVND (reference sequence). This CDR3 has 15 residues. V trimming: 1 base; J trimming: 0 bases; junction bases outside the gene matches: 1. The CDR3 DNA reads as TGTGCCAGTAGTATAGGGGACAGCAGCACAGATACGCAGTATTTT. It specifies CASSIGDSSTDTQYF.

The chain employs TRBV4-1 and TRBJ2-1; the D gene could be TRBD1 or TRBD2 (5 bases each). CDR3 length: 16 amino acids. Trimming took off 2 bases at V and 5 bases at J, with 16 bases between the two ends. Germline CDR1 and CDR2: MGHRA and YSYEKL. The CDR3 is CASSQPRDQRNNEQFF. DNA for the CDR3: TGCGCCAGCAGCCAACCTCGGGACCAAAGAAACAATGAGCAGTTCTTC.

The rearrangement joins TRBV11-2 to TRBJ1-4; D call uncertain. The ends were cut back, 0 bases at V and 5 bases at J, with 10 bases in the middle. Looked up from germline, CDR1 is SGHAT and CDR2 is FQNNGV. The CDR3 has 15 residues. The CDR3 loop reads CASSLETAGNEKLFF. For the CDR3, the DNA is TGTGCCAGCAGCTTAGAGACGGCTGGAAATGAAAAACTGTTTTTT.

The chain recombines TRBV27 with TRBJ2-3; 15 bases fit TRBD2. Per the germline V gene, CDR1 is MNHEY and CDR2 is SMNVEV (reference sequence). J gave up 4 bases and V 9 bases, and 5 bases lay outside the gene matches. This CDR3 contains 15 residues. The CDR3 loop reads CASRGTSGGSDTQYF. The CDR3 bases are TGTGCCAGTCGTGGGACTAGCGGGGGGTCAGATACGCAGTATTTT.

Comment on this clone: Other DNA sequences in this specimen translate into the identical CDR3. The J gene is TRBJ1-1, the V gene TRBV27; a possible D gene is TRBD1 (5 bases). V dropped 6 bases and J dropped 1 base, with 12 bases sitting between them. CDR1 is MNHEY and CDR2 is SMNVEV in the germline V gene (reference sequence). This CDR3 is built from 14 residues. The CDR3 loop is CASSFGGANTEAFF. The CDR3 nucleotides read TGTGCCAGCAGCTTCGGCGGGGCGAACACTGAAGCTTTCTTT.

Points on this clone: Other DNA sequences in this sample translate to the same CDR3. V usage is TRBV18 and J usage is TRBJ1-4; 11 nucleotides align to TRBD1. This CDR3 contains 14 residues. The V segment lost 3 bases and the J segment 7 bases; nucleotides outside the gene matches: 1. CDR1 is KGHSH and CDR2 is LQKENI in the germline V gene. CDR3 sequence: CASSPGTGGEKLFF. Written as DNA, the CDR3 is TGTGCCAGCTCACCCGGGACAGGGGGTGAAAAACTGTTTTTT.

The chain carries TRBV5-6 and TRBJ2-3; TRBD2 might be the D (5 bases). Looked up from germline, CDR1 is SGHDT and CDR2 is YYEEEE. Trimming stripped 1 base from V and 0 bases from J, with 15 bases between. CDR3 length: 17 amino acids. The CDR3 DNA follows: TGTGCCAGCAGCTTGTTCTCGACGGGAACTAGCACAGATACGCAGTATTTT. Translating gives CASSLFSTGTSTDTQYF.